These T cell receptor beta chains were read from a single sample in a study. Using its own MiXCR run on the 5' RACE reads, TCRdb lists one record per CDR3 protein. Of approximately 40,000 distinct CDR3 sequences in the sample, about 29% were seen once. Input material: tumor-infiltrating memory CD4+ T cells sorted from the breast tumor. The receptor set was obtained from a female donor with breast cancer. Each CDR3 is given with its conserved first and last residue.

v_call cdr3_aa
TRBV18 CASSERLGGLGGYTF
TRBV6-5 CASTLKGARRNQPQHF
TRBV28 CASSLSPGTGPHEQYF
TRBV28 CASSLGLAGTYEQYF
TRBV18 CASSPGTSGSGTYEQYF
TRBV20-1 CSAGTGGNYGYTF
TRBV28 CASSFLHGSSYEQYF
TRBV5-6 CASSLVLSSYEQYF
TRBV7-9 CASSLFVGTDTQYF
TRBV6-2/TRBV6-3 CASKGQGDTEAFF
TRBV28 CASGIRTKDEQYF
TRBV7-2 CASSLGDGYEQYF
TRBV7-2 CASSLLGGLRDEQYF
TRBV27 CASRGRPERTEAFF
TRBV24-1 CATSDIGTGGEETQYF
TRBV5-1 CASSLRDTAYEQYF